What follows are 28 T cell receptor beta chains derived from one specimen sequenced in a study of T-cell memory formation after mild COVID-19. TCRdb re-derived calls from the 5' RACE reads in MiXCR, one entry per CDR3 protein. The sample contains under 200,000 distinct CDR3 sequences, under 15% of which appear only once. The sample comprised PBMCs or a T cell subset sorted from them (not recorded which). Every receptor here comes from a man aged 18 to 29 who had mild COVID-19 (a few samples of this study predate the infection). Cell type and time point are not known.

The chain uses TRBV9 and TRBJ2-1; D unclear. CDR1 and CDR2 from the germline V gene are SGDLS and YYNGEE. This CDR3 is 13 amino acids long. V lost 2 bases and J lost 2, with 5 bases in between. The CDR3 protein is CASSVGAYNEQFF. The DNA of the CDR3 is TGTGCCAGCAGCGTGGGTGCCTACAATGAGCAGTTCTTC.

The V gene is TRBV9, the J gene TRBJ2-3; D is ambiguous. This CDR3 spans 15 amino acids. Deletions cut 3 bases from V and 7 bases from J, with 18 bases between. The germline gives CDR1 SGDLS, CDR2 YYNGEE. The CDR3 protein is CASSATPVPDHTQYF. As DNA, the CDR3 is TGTGCCAGCAGCGCGACCCCAGTGCCAGACCATACGCAGTATTTT.

The chain couples TRBV2 to TRBJ2-1, with 10 bases identical to TRBD2. CDR1 SNHLY and CDR2 FYNNEI come from the germline V gene. The trim removed 4 bases at V and 4 bases at J, leaving 4 bases unmatched. The CDR3 has 15 residues. Here the CDR3 reads CASSVEAGGYNEQFF. CDR3 nucleotide sequence: TGTGCCAGCAGTGTAGAAGCGGGGGGGTACAATGAGCAGTTCTTC.

This clonotype was found a few times. CDR3 DNA sequence: TGTGCCAGCAGCCCACTTGGGGCCCATAATTCACCCCTCCACTTT. Encoded protein: CASSPLGAHNSPLHF. The chain has TRBV7-2 and TRBJ1-6; D may be TRBD1 (5 bases). This CDR3 spans 15 amino acids. V lost 5 bases and J 5 bases, leaving 13 bases between the germline ends. Germline CDR1 reads SGHTA; CDR2 reads FQGNSA.

The chain recombines TRBV6-5 with TRBJ2-7, with a tentative D call TRBD1 (5 bases). The CDR3 extends over 14 amino acids. In germline, CDR1 is MNHEY, CDR2 SVGAGI. V lost 5 bases and J 2 bases, leaving 13 bases between the germline ends. The CDR3 DNA sequence: TGTGCCAGCAGTCCCGGTCCCAGGGCCTACGAGCAGTACTTC. It codes for CASSPGPRAYEQYF.

The chain recombines TRBV7-8 with TRBJ1-6; D ambiguous. Germline V gene sequence: CDR1 SGHVS, CDR2 FQNEAQ. The CDR3 consists of 15 residues. V lost 1 base and J 3 bases, leaving 7 bases between the germline ends. The DNA for the CDR3 is TGTGCCAGCAGCTTAGGGGCATACTATAATTCACCCCTCCACTTT. It codes for CASSLGAYYNSPLHF.

This clonotype was found a few times. The rearrangement links TRBV28 to TRBJ2-7, with D perhaps TRBD1 (6 bases). Trimming stripped 5 bases from V and 7 bases from J, with 15 bases between. Germline V gene data show CDR1 as MDHEN and CDR2 as SYDVKM. This CDR3 comprises 13 residues. The CDR3: CASSPSGVREQYV. In DNA form, the CDR3 reads TGTGCCAGCAGTCCCTCAGGGGTGAGGGAGCAGTACGTC.

The sample holds a few counts of this clonotype. The chain couples TRBV5-1 to TRBJ2-5; 9 bases line up with TRBD1. V was clipped by 3 bases and J by 2 bases; unmatched bases: 8. Germline CDR1 and CDR2: SGHRS and YFSETQ. The CDR3 is 16 residues long. As DNA, the CDR3 is TGCGCCAGCAGCTGGTACCCTGGGACAGGGCAAGAGACCCAGTACTTC. It yields the protein CASSWYPGTGQETQYF.

V gene TRBV29-1 combines with J gene TRBJ2-7; possibly TRBD2 for D (5 bases). The length of the CDR3 is 9 residues. Germline loops: CDR1 SQVTM, CDR2 ANQGSEA. Trimming took off 4 bases at V and 7 bases at J, with 5 bases between the two ends. The CDR3 nucleotides are TGCAGCGTTGTAGCGGAGCAGTACGTC. Its translation: CSVVAEQYV.

This clonotype was seen more than once but under ten times. V is TRBV20-1 and J is TRBJ2-3; D possibly matches TRBD1 or TRBD2 (6 bases each). This CDR3 region has 15 residues. V lost 5 bases and J 2 bases, leaving 17 bases between the germline ends. The germline V gene encodes CDR1 DFQATT and CDR2 SNEGSKA (reference sequence). CDR3: CSASGDTASTDTQYF. The DNA of the CDR3 is TGCAGTGCTTCGGGGGACACGGCCTCCACAGATACGCAGTATTTT.

V usage is TRBV7-8 and J usage is TRBJ2-5; D not resolved. V was pared by 8 bases and J by 5 bases, with 15 bases between. Germline values: CDR1 SGHVS, CDR2 FQNEAQ. This CDR3 has 13 amino acids. The CDR3 sequence is CASDGRFQETQYF. DNA for the CDR3: TGTGCCAGCGACGGTCGATTTCAGGAGACCCAGTACTTC.

The gene calls are TRBV12-3 or TRBV12-4 and TRBJ2-2; D call uncertain. This CDR3 contains 14 residues. V lost 3 bases and J 1 base, leaving 6 bases between the germline ends. CDR3 DNA: TGTGCCAGCAGTTTTTCGTTGAACACCGGGGAGCTGTTTTTT. Protein sequence: CASSFSLNTGELFF.

There are a few counts of this clonotype. The chain uses TRBV4-2 and TRBJ1-1; D is ambiguous. Trimming shortened V by 4 bases and J by 4 bases, and 19 bases separated the two germline ends. This CDR3 is 16 amino acids long. Germline CDR1 and CDR2: LGHNA and YNFKEQ. The CDR3 sequence is CASSRDEVVGSTEAFF. The CDR3, as DNA: TGTGCCAGCAGCCGAGATGAGGTCGTTGGGAGCACTGAAGCTTTCTTT.

The rearrangement uses TRBV10-3 and TRBJ1-5, with D perhaps matching TRBD1 (5 bases). CDR1 is ENHRY, CDR2 SYGVKD, per germline. V dropped 0 bases and J dropped 1 base, with 7 bases sitting between them. This CDR3 has 15 residues. CDR3 bases: TGTGCCATCAGTGAGTCGAGACAGAGCAATCAGCCCCAGCATTTT. It encodes CAISESRQSNQPQHF.

This clonotype was seen a handful of times. The chain recombines TRBV6-5 with TRBJ1-4; perhaps TRBD1 as D (5 bases). V dropped 0 bases and J dropped 11 bases, with 10 bases sitting between them. This CDR3 region has 13 residues. Germline V gene data show CDR1 as MNHEY and CDR2 as SVGAGI. The CDR3 DNA is TGTGCCAGCAGTTACTCCGGCAGGGAGAAACTGTTTTTT. This sequence encodes CASSYSGREKLFF.

The chain has TRBV4-1 and TRBJ1-6; D is possibly TRBD1 (6 bases). V shed 0 bases and J shed 9 bases, with 15 bases lying between them. Germline V gene data show CDR1 as MGHRA and CDR2 as YSYEKL. CDR3 length equals 16 residues. The CDR3 coding sequence is TGCGCCAGCAGCCAAGAAGGTCGGGGGCTCGGTTCACCCCTCCACTTT. Protein sequence: CASSQEGRGLGSPLHF.

The chain is built from TRBV5-6 and TRBJ2-5; 11 nucleotides match TRBD2. This CDR3 is 14 amino acids long. After removal of 4 bases from V and 4 bases from J, the junction contained 3 bases not matched to a gene. The V gene's germline CDR1 is SGHDT and CDR2 YYEEEE. CDR3 coding DNA: TGTGCCAGCAGCGAGACTAGCGGGGTAGAGACCCAGTACTTC. Its protein is CASSETSGVETQYF.

The chain has TRBV4-2 and TRBJ2-3; D gene unclear. Trimming cost V 1 base and J 3 bases, with 8 bases left between them. In germline, CDR1 is LGHNA, CDR2 YNFKEQ. The length of the CDR3 is 14 residues. The CDR3 spells CASSQGELTDTQYF. CDR3 in DNA: TGTGCCAGCAGCCAAGGAGAATTAACAGATACGCAGTATTTT.

This clonotype was detected only a few times. This chain joins TRBV7-2 and TRBJ2-1; 9 bases line up with TRBD2. J lost 6 bases, V lost 2 bases, and 8 bases had no gene match. Germline CDR1 reads SGHTA; CDR2 reads FQGNSA. The CDR3 is made up of 16 amino acids. CDR3 DNA sequence: TGTGCCAGCAGCTTATCTAGCGGGGCTCTGGGCAATGAGCAGTTCTTC. Translating it yields CASSLSSGALGNEQFF. The full variable domain, with the rest looked up from reference TRBV7-2 and TRBJ2-1, is GAGVSQSPSNKVTEKGKDVELRCDPISGHTALYWYRQSLGQGLEFLIYFQGNSAPDKSGLPSDRFSAERTGGSVSTLTIQRTQQEDSAVYLCASSLSSGALGNEQFFGPGTRLTVL.

Note on this clonotype: With a much larger clone just one base away, this may be a read error. The chain uses TRBV7-8 and TRBJ1-5; D not certain. In germline, CDR1 is SGHVS, CDR2 FQNEAQ. The V end was cut by 0 bases, the J end by 5 bases, with 8 bases between. The CDR3 has 14 amino acids. The DNA for the CDR3 is TGTGCCAGCAGCTTAGCCCGGGAGGATCAGCCCCAGCATTTT. Protein: CASSLAREDQPQHF.

This clonotype has only a few counts. The chain is built from TRBV12-3 or TRBV12-4 and TRBJ2-1; 7 bases line up with TRBD2. J was trimmed by 6 bases and V by 5 bases; bases with no gene match: 10. This CDR3 is 15 amino acids long. CDR3 in amino acids: CASSLPGLPRNEQFF. The CDR3 DNA is TGTGCCAGCAGTCTCCCGGGACTACCACGCAATGAGCAGTTCTTC.

This clonotype was seen a few times. This rearrangement joins TRBV2 to TRBJ2-5; D gene unclear. This CDR3 spans 15 amino acids. Germline lookup yields CDR1 SNHLY and CDR2 FYNNEI. V lost 7 bases to trimming and J lost 5 bases, with 20 bases between them. CDR3 sequence (DNA): TGTGCCAGCACCGAAAAGGAGACCTATCAGGAGACCCAGTACTTC. Translated: CASTEKETYQETQYF.

This clonotype was counted between two and nine times. The V and J genes are TRBV2 and TRBJ2-7; TRBD2 is a possible D gene (6 bases). The CDR3 totals 13 residues. The V gene lost 7 bases and the J gene lost 2 bases, with 12 bases spanning the gap. Germline CDR1 reads SNHLY; CDR2 reads FYNNEI. Here the CDR3 reads CASNFGTAYEQYV. The CDR3 DNA follows: TGTGCCAGCAACTTCGGGACTGCCTACGAGCAGTACGTC.

The chain combines TRBV11-2 with TRBJ1-2; no clear D gene. V lost 4 bases and J 4 bases, leaving 7 bases between the germline ends. This CDR3 is built from 12 residues. Germline assignment: CDR1 SGHAT and CDR2 FQNNGV. In DNA, the CDR3 is TGTGCCAGCAGCTCCGACCTCTATGGCTACACCTTC. It translates to CASSSDLYGYTF. The full variable domain, with the rest looked up from reference TRBV11-2 and TRBJ1-2, is EAGVAQSPRYKIIEKRQSVAFWCNPISGHATLYWYQQILGQGPKLLIQFQNNGVVDDSQLPKDRFSAERLKGVDSTLKIQPAKLEDSAVYLCASSSDLYGYTFGSGTRLTVV.

The table lists this clonotype with a few counts. The chain recombines TRBV20-1 with TRBJ2-7; 10 bases align to TRBD1. The CDR3 extends over 12 amino acids. The ends lost 5 bases at V and 3 bases at J; junction bases unmatched: 1. Germline loops: CDR1 DFQATT, CDR2 SNEGSKA (reference sequence). As DNA, the CDR3 is TGCAGTGCTGGACAGGGGGACTACGAGCAGTACGTC. As protein: CSAGQGDYEQYV.

Points on this clonotype: This sequence may be a read error, since a much larger clone differs from it by one base. The chain is built from TRBV19 and TRBJ2-2; possibly TRBD1 for D (6 bases). The CDR3 has 12 amino acids. The germline V gene encodes CDR1 LNHDA and CDR2 SQIVND (reference sequence). The CDR3 DNA sequence: TGTGCCAGCCCCGGGGACACCGGGGAGCTGATTTTT. Its protein is CASPGDTGELIF.

A few counts support this clonotype. The chain carries TRBV6-5 and TRBJ2-3, with TRBD1 as a possible D gene (6 bases). The CDR3 consists of 13 residues. V shed 6 bases and J shed 1 base, with 8 bases lying between them. The germline CDR1 and CDR2 sequences are MNHEY and SVGAGI. This CDR3 reads CASRGAGTDTQYF. The CDR3 DNA is TGTGCCAGCAGGGGGGCGGGCACAGATACGCAGTATTTT.

This clonotype was recorded a few times. The chain is built from TRBV20-1 and TRBJ2-1, with TRBD1 matching over 8 bases. The ends lost 6 bases at V and 7 bases at J; junction bases unmatched: 14. This CDR3 region has 15 residues. Germline V gene data show CDR1 as DFQATT and CDR2 as SNEGSKA (reference sequence). In DNA, the CDR3 is TGCAGTGCACCGAAGACAGGGGTTTCCGATAATGAGCAGTTCTTC. Protein sequence: CSAPKTGVSDNEQFF.